Each of the 30 T cell receptor beta chains below was sequenced from the same sample in a study of neoadjuvant anti-PD-1 for oral cavity cancer. Method: immunoSEQ multiplex PCR; TCRdb's copy keeps in-frame clones and lacks some. The sample has about 14,000 clones, about 64% seen once. The sequences come from PBMCs, collected before nivolumab (anti-PD-1) treatment. These TCRs come from a person aged 35 to 85 with oral cavity squamous cell carcinoma.

This chain connects TRBV19 to TRBJ2-4; D not certain. V lost 3 bases and J lost 0, with 9 bases in between. Germline CDR1 LNHDA, CDR2 SQIVND (reference sequence). The length of the CDR3 is 15 residues. DNA for the CDR3: TGTGCCAGTAGTATTTCGGCAGTAGCCAAAAACATTCAGTACTTC. Its protein is CASSISAVAKNIQYF.

V gene TRBV25-1 combines with J gene TRBJ1-2, with D tentatively TRBD1 (6 bases). Trimming removed 5 bases from V and 2 bases from J, with 18 bases in between. Germline-derived CDR1 and CDR2 are MGHDK and SYGVNS. The length of the CDR3 is 16 residues. For the CDR3, the DNA is TGTGCCAGCAGTTATTCCCGGCAGGGGCCCAACTATGGCTACACCTTC. Its translation is CASSYSRQGPNYGYTF.

This clone was picked up one time. V gene TRBV6-5 combines with J gene TRBJ2-5; D is uncertain. The CDR3 spans 13 residues. The ends were cut back, 2 bases at V and 5 bases at J, with 9 bases in the middle. From germline, CDR1 is MNHEY and CDR2 SVGAGI. CDR3 bases: TGTGCCAGCAGTTACAAGCTATGGGAGACCCAGTACTTC. Translating it yields CASSYKLWETQYF.

The V call is TRBV11-3, the J call TRBJ2-7; D uncertain. The CDR3 totals 13 residues. Germline values: CDR1 SGHNT, CDR2 YENEEA. Between the trimmed V and J ends, which lost 1 base and 0 bases, there was a span of 4 bases. CDR3 coding DNA: TGTGCCAGCAGCTTAGGTAGCTCCTACGAGCAGTACTTC. Encoded protein: CASSLGSSYEQYF.

This rearrangement joins TRBV4-1 to TRBJ1-4, with TRBD1 identical over 7 bases. The CDR3 is 15 amino acids. The ends lost 4 bases at V and 1 base at J; junction bases unmatched: 3. Germline V gene lookup returns CDR1 MGHRA and CDR2 YSYEKL. The CDR3 nucleotides are TGCGCCAGCAGCCGACAGGGTATAACTAATGAAAAACTGTTTTTT. Amino acids: CASSRQGITNEKLFF.

The chain carries TRBV5-1 and TRBJ1-1; D is perhaps TRBD1 (6 bases). In germline, CDR1 is SGHRS, CDR2 YFSETQ. Trimming pared 3 bases from V and 3 bases from J, leaving 18 bases between. This CDR3 has 16 residues. CDR3 sequence (DNA): TGCGCCAGCAGCTGGACGGGGGCGGTCGGGGACACTGAAGCTTTCTTT. It translates to CASSWTGAVGDTEAFF.

The chain has TRBV11-1 and TRBJ2-3; possible D gene TRBD2, 5 bases. V lost 0 bases, J lost 2 bases, and 6 bases lay in between. Germline V lookup: CDR1 SGHAT, CDR2 FQDESV (reference sequence). This CDR3 has 14 residues. The CDR3 coding sequence is TGTGCCAGCAGCTTAGCCGGGAACACAGATACGCAGTATTTT. Its translation is CASSLAGNTDTQYF.

The V call is TRBV7-8, the J call TRBJ1-3, with D uncertain. The V end was cut by 1 base, the J end by 3 bases, with 10 bases between. The CDR3 consists of 15 residues. CDR1 SGHVS and CDR2 FQNEAQ come from the germline V gene. The CDR3 sequence is CASSLGEFGGNTIYF. DNA of the CDR3: TGTGCCAGCAGCTTAGGGGAATTCGGTGGAAACACCATATATTTT.

This sequence joins TRBV19 and TRBJ2-3, with 10 bases that match TRBD2. From germline, CDR1 is LNHDA and CDR2 SQIVND (reference sequence). The V gene end was trimmed by 5 bases and the J gene end by 4 bases; junction bases not matched to a gene: 6. CDR3 length: 15 amino acids. CDR3 in amino acids: CASSSHSGGPDTQYF. The CDR3 DNA follows: TGTGCCAGTAGTTCCCATAGCGGGGGGCCAGATACGCAGTATTTT. The entire variable domain, with the rest obtained from reference TRBV19 and TRBJ2-3, is as follows: DGGITQSPKYLFRKEGQNVTLSCEQNLNHDAMYWYRQDPGQGLRLIYYSQIVNDFQKGDIAEGYSVSREKKESFPLTVTSAQKNPTAFYLCASSSHSGGPDTQYFGPGTRLTVL.

This chain connects TRBV10-2 to TRBJ1-2, with 7 bases fitting TRBD1. Germline V gene lookup returns CDR1 WSHSY and CDR2 SAAADI. The ends lost 7 bases at V and 2 bases at J; junction bases unmatched: 10. This CDR3 spans 15 amino acids. This chain's CDR3 is CASTGGQSSNYGYTF. DNA for the CDR3: TGCGCCAGCACCGGGGGACAGTCGTCGAACTATGGCTACACCTTC.

The chain joins TRBV19 to TRBJ1-5; D is unclear. Trimming took off 4 bases at V and 0 bases at J, with 10 bases between the two ends. From germline, CDR1 is LNHDA and CDR2 SQIVND (reference sequence). CDR3 size: 15 residues. CDR3 nucleotides: TGTGCCAGTAGTAAAGCCCGGGATAGCAATCAGCCCCAGCATTTT. Protein sequence: CASSKARDSNQPQHF.

The CDR3: CASRTSNTEAFF. In nucleotides, the CDR3 is TGTGCCAGCAGAACATCGAACACTGAAGCTTTCTTT. V and J are TRBV6-1 and TRBJ1-1; D is ambiguous. V was pared by 6 bases and J by 1 base, with 6 bases between. Germline assignment: CDR1 MNHNS and CDR2 SASEGT. The CDR3 extends over 12 amino acids.

The chain recombines TRBV28 with TRBJ1-1; D call uncertain. Trimming took off 8 bases at V and 1 base at J, with 17 bases between the two ends. Per the germline V gene, CDR1 is MDHEN and CDR2 is SYDVKM. The length of the CDR3 is 15 residues. The CDR3 sequence is CASWSGQLGNTEAFF. CDR3 in DNA: TGTGCCAGCTGGAGTGGGCAGCTGGGGAACACTGAAGCTTTCTTT.

The V call is TRBV12-5, the J call TRBJ1-5; unclear D gene. The CDR3 sequence is 15 residues long. V lost 5 bases, J lost 0 bases, and 11 bases lay in between. Germline V CDR1 and CDR2: LGHNT, FRNRAP. This chain's CDR3 is CASGAQVHSNQPQHF. The CDR3 DNA reads as TGTGCTAGTGGTGCCCAGGTCCATAGCAATCAGCCCCAGCATTTT.

The J gene is TRBJ2-2, the V gene TRBV5-1; D tentatively fits TRBD1 or TRBD2 (5 bases each). Germline CDR1 is SGHRS and CDR2 is YFSETQ. Trimming took off 2 bases at V and 1 base at J, with 15 bases between the two ends. This CDR3 comprises 17 residues. The CDR3 is CASSFGTLGRNTGELFF. The CDR3 nucleotides read TGCGCCAGCAGCTTTGGAACCCTGGGACGGAACACCGGGGAGCTGTTTTTT.

The sample holds one count of this clone. The chain recombines TRBV6-6 with TRBJ2-1, with D perhaps matching TRBD2 (7 bases). This CDR3 has 16 residues. CDR1 and CDR2 (germline): MNHNY, SVGAGI (reference sequence). Deletions cut 4 bases from V and 8 bases from J, with 21 bases between. The CDR3 bases are TGTGCCAGCAGTTCCCACTCTGGGGGGGGGCCCGATGAGCAGTTCTTC. It specifies CASSSHSGGGPDEQFF.

The J gene is TRBJ2-3, the V gene TRBV5-4; D not resolved. V dropped 3 bases and J dropped 4 bases, with 6 bases sitting between them. This CDR3 has 12 amino acids. Germline CDR1 and CDR2: SGHNT and YYREEE (reference sequence). The CDR3 DNA follows: TGTGCCAGCAGCTCTTTCTCAGATACGCAGTATTTT. Amino acid sequence: CASSSFSDTQYF.

CDR3 amino acids: CAWDPTGGSYNEQFF. For the CDR3, the DNA is TGTGCCTGGGACCCTACAGGGGGATCCTACAATGAGCAGTTCTTC. This chain connects TRBV30 to TRBJ2-1, with 8 bases lining up with TRBD1. V shed 5 bases and J 1 base; nucleotides not matched to a gene: 7. Looked up from germline, CDR1 is GTSNPN and CDR2 is SVGIG (reference sequence). This CDR3 contains 15 residues.

The chain has TRBV19 and TRBJ1-5; the match to TRBD1 covers 8 bases. Germline assignment: CDR1 LNHDA and CDR2 SQIVND (reference sequence). With 5 bases clipped from V and 3 bases from J, the junction kept 9 bases outside the gene matches. The CDR3 covers 16 residues. CDR3 residues: CASSALTGGLNQPQHF. Here the CDR3 DNA reads TGTGCCAGTAGTGCGCTCACAGGGGGGCTCAATCAGCCCCAGCATTTT. The full variable domain, in which reference TRBV19 and TRBJ1-5 provide the parts outside the CDR3, is DGGITQSPKYLFRKEGQNVTLSCEQNLNHDAMYWYRQDPGQGLRLIYYSQIVNDFQKGDIAEGYSVSREKKESFPLTVTSAQKNPTAFYLCASSALTGGLNQPQHFGDGTRLSIL.

CDR3 sequence (DNA): TGTGCCAGCAGAGAAAGAACAGGGTACGGGACAGATACGCAGTATTTT. Translating gives CASRERTGYGTDTQYF. V gene TRBV6-1 combines with J gene TRBJ2-3, with D possibly TRBD1 on 6 matching bases. CDR1 MNHNS and CDR2 SASEGT come from the germline V gene. The V end was cut by 6 bases, the J end by 3 bases, with 19 bases between. This CDR3 spans 16 amino acids.

V usage is TRBV18 and J usage is TRBJ1-1, with no clear D. The germline V gene encodes CDR1 KGHSH and CDR2 LQKENI. Deletions cut 3 bases from V and 3 bases from J, with 8 bases between. CDR3 length: 13 residues. The CDR3 region is CASSPMGDTEAFF. In DNA form, the CDR3 reads TGTGCCAGCTCACCTATGGGTGACACTGAAGCTTTCTTT.

This chain uses TRBV6-1 with TRBJ2-6, with unresolved D. V lost 7 bases and J lost 2, with 9 bases in between. CDR1 and CDR2 from the germline V gene are MNHNS and SASEGT. The length of the CDR3 is 14 residues. CDR3 sequence: CASIRLPGANVLTF. The DNA of the CDR3 is TGTGCCAGCATTCGACTTCCTGGGGCCAACGTCCTGACTTTC.

This clone was counted between two and nine times. The V gene is TRBV5-1, the J gene TRBJ1-2; 7 bases map to TRBD1. The J segment lost 8 bases and the V segment lost 2 bases, leaving 9 bases of the junction unmatched. The germline V gene has CDR1 SGHRS and CDR2 YFSETQ. The CDR3 is made up of 14 amino acids. CDR3 sequence: CASSLSQGDGGYTF. The DNA of the CDR3 is TGCGCCAGCAGCTTATCCCAGGGGGACGGAGGCTACACCTTC.

This clone was seen more than once but under ten times. The chain combines TRBV12-5 with TRBJ2-2; 7 bases are shared with TRBD1. The CDR3 runs 14 residues. CDR1 is LGHNT, CDR2 FRNRAP, per germline. V shed 5 bases, J shed 4 bases, and the junction held 4 bases outside the gene matches. This chain's CDR3 is CASGANRGTGELFF. The CDR3 nucleotides read TGTGCTAGTGGTGCAAACAGGGGCACCGGGGAGCTGTTTTTT.

The chain couples TRBV25-1 to TRBJ1-1; TRBD1 is a possible D gene (6 bases). The germline V gene has CDR1 MGHDK and CDR2 SYGVNS. CDR3 length: 16 residues. V was shortened by 5 bases and J by 2 bases, with 18 bases between the two germline ends. As DNA, the CDR3 is TGTGCCAGCAGTCCGTTGGACAGATGGGTAAACACTGAAGCTTTCTTT. Translated, it gives CASSPLDRWVNTEAFF.

J is TRBJ1-5 and V is TRBV30; 9 nucleotides agree with TRBD1. From germline, CDR1 is GTSNPN and CDR2 SVGIG (reference sequence). V was clipped by 2 bases and J by 2 bases; unmatched bases: 10. The CDR3 has 17 residues. In nucleotides, the CDR3 is TGTGCCTGGAGTCCCGCAGGGACAGGGAGGGGCAATCAGCCCCAGCATTTT. Amino acid sequence: CAWSPAGTGRGNQPQHF.

The genes are TRBV19 and TRBJ2-7; 7 bases align to TRBD2. The CDR3 has 17 amino acids. Germline values: CDR1 LNHDA, CDR2 SQIVND (reference sequence). V shed 1 base and J 7 bases; nucleotides not matched to a gene: 16. The CDR3: CASSIGGLAASDFEQYF. Here the CDR3 DNA reads TGTGCCAGTAGTATAGGTGGGCTAGCGGCCTCGGATTTTGAGCAGTACTTC.

This clone occurred a few times. The chain links TRBV5-5 to TRBJ1-1; D ambiguous. The CDR3 has 13 amino acids. Trimming pared 1 base from V and 1 base from J, leaving 5 bases between. Germline V gives CDR1 SGHKS, CDR2 YYEKEE (reference sequence). The DNA of the CDR3 is TGTGCCAGCAGCTTGTGGTGGAACACTGAAGCTTTCTTT. Amino acid sequence: CASSLWWNTEAFF.

This clone was counted a few times. V is TRBV19 and J is TRBJ1-1; the D is unclear. V lost 7 bases and J lost 3, with 9 bases in between. From germline, CDR1 is LNHDA and CDR2 SQIVND (reference sequence). This CDR3 comprises 12 residues. Here the CDR3 DNA reads TGTGCCAGTAAATTGAAGTACACTGAAGCTTTCTTT. Protein product: CASKLKYTEAFF.

Only a few counts were recorded for this clone. The V gene is TRBV18, the J gene TRBJ1-2, with a possible D match to TRBD1 (6 bases). V gave up 2 bases and J gave up 7 bases, with 17 bases separating them. Germline V CDR1 and CDR2: KGHSH, LQKENI. The CDR3 sequence is 15 residues long. CDR3 sequence (DNA): TGTGCCAGCTCACCAGGGAAGGGGGGAAATGGTGGCTACACCTTC. Translation gives CASSPGKGGNGGYTF. Based on the CDR3 plus reference TRBV18 and TRBJ1-2, the full variable domain is NAGVMQNPRHLVRRRGQEARLRCSPMKGHSHVYWYRQLPEEGLKFMVYLQKENIIDESGMPKERFSAEFPKEGPSILRIQQVVRGDSAAYFCASSPGKGGNGGYTFGSGTRLTVV.